This TCR beta chain emerged from a study of T cells in localized non-small cell lung cancer. Produced via immunoSEQ multiplex PCR; TCRdb's table is partial and in-frame only. Among several thousand clones listed, roughly two fifths were seen once. The source was lung tumor tissue, collected before any cancer treatment. This TCR derives from a woman aged 40-69 years with stage II squamous cell lung carcinoma.

CDR3 DNA sequence: TGCAGCGGCCAACAGGGGGCCCGAGAGACCCAGTACTTC. Protein: CSGQQGARETQYF. The V call is TRBV29-1, the J call TRBJ2-5; 9 bases fit TRBD1. J gave up 4 bases and V 7 bases, and 7 bases lay outside the gene matches. CDR1 is SQVTM, CDR2 ANQGSEA, per germline. The CDR3 extends over 13 amino acids. The complete variable domain, with remaining parts taken from reference TRBV29-1 and TRBJ2-5, reads SAVISQKPSRDICQRGTSLTIQCQVDSQVTMMFWYRQQPGQSLTLIATANQGSEATYESGFVIDKFPISRPNLTFSTLTVSNMSPEDSSIYLCSGQQGARETQYFGPGTRLLVL.